The rows below give T cell receptor beta chains drawn from one sample of a study of cytomegalovirus exposure and HLA in healthy donors. Repertoires were generated with immunoSEQ multiplex PCR, while TCRdb's copy carries only in-frame clones and drops some. The sample holds around 91,000 clones, 64% seen once. The sequencing input was PBMCs. These receptors originate from a human donor in good health. CDR3s include the opening cysteine and the closing phenylalanine or tryptophan. A D gene is named only where the DNA matches it firmly. Only some rows state a clone size, as once, few, many or a class for expanded clones.

J,D,length,V,size,CDR3,DNA
TRBJ1-1,NA,16,TRBV10-3,NA,CAISDDLDRLNTEAFF,TGTGCCATCAGTGACGACCTCGACAGGTTGAACACTGAAGCTTTCTTT
TRBJ1-2,TRBD1,19,TRBV4-3,NA,CASSQLFYGTGEANYGYTF,TGCGCCAGCAGCCAACTTTTTTATGGGACAGGCGAAGCTAACTATGGCTACACCTTC
TRBJ2-6,NA,16,TRBV9,NA,CASSRGMSSGANVLTF,TGTGCCAGCAGCAGGGGGATGAGCTCTGGGGCCAACGTCCTGACTTTC
TRBJ2-7,NA,16,TRBV7-8,NA,CASSLGSAGTMGEQYF,TGTGCCAGCAGCTTAGGATCGGCAGGGACAATGGGGGAGCAGTACTTC
TRBJ2-3,TRBD2,15,TRBV7-3,NA,CASSSGLAGADTQYF,TGTGCCAGCAGCTCGGGACTAGCGGGAGCAGATACGCAGTATTTT
TRBJ1-1,TRBD1,16,TRBV5-1,NA,CASSFGTGVSNTEAFF,TGCGCCAGCAGCTTCGGGACAGGGGTCTCGAACACTGAAGCTTTCTTT
TRBJ2-7,NA,14,TRBV11-1,few,CASSLWTVAYEQYF,TGTGCCAGCAGCTTGTGGACAGTCGCCTACGAGCAGTACTTC
TRBJ2-5,NA,15,TRBV4-3,NA,CASSQDFTGQETQYF,TGCGCCAGCAGCCAAGATTTCACAGGACAAGAGACCCAGTACTTC
TRBJ1-5,TRBD1,15,TRBV19,NA,CASSIDRGQNQPQHF,TGTGCCAGTAGTATAGACAGGGGGCAGAATCAGCCCCAGCATTTT
TRBJ1-2,NA,13,TRBV2,NA,CASSEEGNYGYTF,TGTGCCAGCAGTGAAGAGGGGAACTATGGCTACACCTTC
TRBJ2-6,TRBD1,18,TRBV5-6,NA,CASIPSGQGAIGANVLTF,TGTGCCAGCATCCCCTCGGGACAGGGTGCCATTGGGGCCAACGTCCTGACTTTC
TRBJ2-3,TRBD1,14,TRBV10-3,few,CAISLDRATDTQYF,TGTGCCATCAGCCTCGACAGGGCAACAGATACGCAGTATTTT
TRBJ1-6,TRBD1,14,TRBV30,NA,CAWGPGTVSSPLHF,TGTGCCTGGGGCCCCGGGACAGTCTCTTCACCCCTCCACTTT
TRBJ1-1,TRBD1,15,TRBV7-2,NA,CASSLETGVGTEAFF,TGTGCCAGCAGCCTAGAGACAGGGGTGGGAACTGAAGCTTTCTTT
TRBJ1-1,NA,16,TRBV9,few,CASSGALWRGGTEAFF,TGTGCCAGCAGCGGGGCTCTATGGCGGGGGGGCACTGAAGCTTTCTTT
TRBJ2-5,NA,16,TRBV12-5,NA,CASGLPSIGTALGQYF,TGTGCTAGTGGTTTGCCATCGATTGGGACTGCCTTAGGCCAGTACTTC
TRBJ2-5,TRBD2,19,TRBV4-3,NA,CASSQDSLAGAAIQEAQYF,TGCGCCAGCAGCCAAGATAGCCTAGCGGGGGCCGCTATCCAAGAGGCCCAGTACTTC